This record concerns one T cell receptor beta chain sequence. Donors sampled were nominally healthy, though unrecorded immune exposures were likely. Primers for the PCR totalled 60 Vbeta and 13 Jbeta. TCRdb's copy holds only in-frame clones and misses some; the assay was immunoSEQ multiplex PCR. The sample lists around 100,000 clones, 81% seen once, with under 5.5% in the top ten. These data come from a study of cytomegalovirus exposure and HLA in healthy donors. This clonotype was obtained from a woman between 65 and 79 years old in good health and CMV-seropositive. Sample: PBMCs.

CDR3 DNA: TGTGCCAGCAGCAAAGAACAGGGAAGGGATACGCAGTATTTT. It is translated as CASSKEQGRDTQYF. The chain uses TRBV21-1 and TRBJ2-3; the table's D call, TRBD1, was not checked against the DNA. TRBV21-1 is deemed a pseudogene. The CDR3 totals 14 residues.